Listed below are T cell receptor beta chains from one sample, sequenced in a study of siplizumab effects on memory and regulatory T cells. This table comes from immunoSEQ multiplex PCR, and its TCRdb copy is limited to in-frame clones, with some not included. Found here are some 100,000 clones, roughly 94% of them singletons; the top ten hold around 0.6%. The sequenced sample was Tregs sorted from blood. All receptors come from a human donor in good health. The conserved cysteine and the conserved F or W are not part of the CDR3 here. D genes are given only for firm matches.

j_gene	d_gene	v_gene	CDR3aa
TRBJ1-1	TRBD1	TRBV5-1	ASSRISGQVNTEAF
TRBJ2-1	-	TRBV11-1	ASSFRAGYYNEQF
TRBJ1-1	-	TRBV7-9	ASNSRRGGAF
TRBJ2-7	-	TRBV6-5	ASSRTGRNSYEQY
TRBJ1-2	-	TRBV7-9	ASSLGQMFGYT
TRBJ2-5	TRBD2	TRBV19	ASSFGGGTAPRETQY
TRBJ1-1	-	TRBV7-2	ASSLDLNTEAF
TRBJ2-7	-	TRBV19	ASSALGSGIHEQY
TRBJ1-2	-	TRBV28	ASTEGANYGYT
TRBJ2-3	-	TRBV15	ATSRDFASSDTQY
TRBJ1-2	-	TRBV10-3	AIMMGGAGYGYT
TRBJ1-6	-	TRBV7-8	ASSPGDNNSPLH
TRBJ2-7	-	TRBV5-5	ASSRDTYEQY
TRBJ2-5	-	TRBV10-1	ASKPGVSTWKETQY